The clone carrying this T cell receptor (beta chain) was seen only once. Its specificity is unknown. The junction shows a germline mismatch at one end, possibly a read error. Ten milliliters of peripheral blood were drawn from each donor into EDTA-treated tubes. This sample is drawn from a study of blood T cells in healthy people across ages. Study background: Roughly one uniquely barcoded beta molecule per two T cells was captured.

Germline CDR1 is DFQATT and CDR2 is SNEGSKA (reference sequence). The CDR3 contains 15 residues. Study-wide results and limits: Age showed a roughly linear inverse relationship with TCR beta diversity per million T cells. Versus aged donors, long-lived donors had higher diversity and more naive CD4+ cells.

Alongside a J-beta primer mix, a sample-barcoded 5' primer served in a second PCR lasting about 6 to 11 cycles. TCRdb redid the calling of the 5' RACE reads with MiXCR, one entry per CDR3 protein. The data contain more than 800,000 distinct CDR3 sequences, under 45% of them singletons. The clonotype originates from a woman aged 60-75 years in good health. The chain employs TRBV20-1 and TRBJ1-1; the D gene is possibly TRBD1 (6 bases). The sequenced material came from blood. The CDR3 DNA reads as TGCAGTGCTAGGGACCAAACAGGGATGGGCACTGGAGCTTTCTTT. Amino acids: CSARDQTGMGTGAFF.